These T cell receptor beta chains were read from a single sample in a study of cytomegalovirus exposure and HLA in healthy donors. The table came from immunoSEQ multiplex PCR; TCRdb's copy has only in-frame clones and leaves some out. The sample yields 150,000 to 200,000 clones, nearly 90% seen once. The sample taken for sequencing was PBMCs. These receptors were collected from a young woman in good health and CMV-seropositive. Each CDR3 is given with its conserved first and last residue. Fields, in order: D gene, J gene, clone size, V gene, CDR3 protein, CDR3 DNA. The D gene is left open where the match is weak. A row's size may be missing; if present it is once, few, many or a size class.

TRBD1 | TRBJ1-1 | . | TRBV5-4 | CATGGTQEAFF | TGTGCCACAGGGGGGACTCAGGAAGCTTTCTTT
. | TRBJ2-3 | . | TRBV6-6 | CASRITGYTDTQYF | TGTGCCAGCAGGATTACAGGCTACACAGATACGCAGTATTTT
. | TRBJ2-7 | . | TRBV7-3 | CASSLAGSPGDEQYF | TGTGCCAGCAGCTTGGCCGGGAGTCCCGGGGACGAGCAGTACTTC
. | TRBJ2-1 | once | TRBV5-1 | CASSLDTLIGGQEVF | TGCGCCAGCAGCTTGGACACCCTTATCGGGGGGCAAGAGGTCTTC
. | TRBJ1-1 | . | TRBV28 | CASISSVNTEAFF | TGTGCCAGCATAAGTTCAGTGAACACTGAAGCTTTCTTT
TRBD2 | TRBJ2-1 | . | TRBV7-7 | CASSLLLAPYNEQFF | TGTGCTAGCAGCTTACTACTAGCGCCATACAATGAGCAGTTCTTC
. | TRBJ2-1 | . | TRBV15 | CATAAGFYNEQFF | TGTGCCACCGCGGCAGGGTTTTACAATGAGCAGTTCTTC
TRBD1 | TRBJ1-1 | . | TRBV5-1 | CASRGHRGNTEAFF | TGCGCCAGCAGGGGACACAGGGGGAACACTGAAGCTTTCTTT
. | TRBJ1-3 | once | TRBV14 | CASSHTSAGSGNTIYF | TGTGCCAGCTCACATACATCGGCGGGATCTGGAAACACCATATATTTT
. | TRBJ1-1 | . | TRBV29-1 | CSVEEGGTAFF | TGCAGCGTTGAGGAAGGGGGAACAGCTTTCTTT
. | TRBJ1-2 | . | TRBV6-5 | CASSYSSGGVRGYTF | TGTGCCAGCAGTTACTCGAGTGGCGGCGTTAGAGGCTACACCTTC
TRBD2 | TRBJ2-1 | . | TRBV5-1 | CASSFGTTNNEQFF | TGCGCCAGCAGCTTCGGGACTACCAACAATGAGCAGTTCTTC
. | TRBJ2-1 | . | TRBV6-5 | CASSYGITYNEQFF | TGTGCCAGCAGTTACGGCATAACCTACAATGAGCAGTTCTTC
. | TRBJ1-1 | . | TRBV19 | CASSIGVWHTEAFF | TGTGCCAGTAGTATAGGTGTATGGCACACTGAAGCTTTCTTT
. | TRBJ1-5 | . | TRBV28 | CASSSTGFRQPQHF | TGTGCCAGCAGCTCCACAGGGTTCAGGCAGCCCCAGCATTTT
. | TRBJ1-5 | . | TRBV2 | CASSETGGLNQPQHF | TGTGCCAGCAGTGAAACGGGGGGCTTAAATCAGCCCCAGCATTTT
TRBD2 | TRBJ2-3 | . | TRBV9 | CASNVAGGPDTQYF | TGTGCCAGCAACGTAGCGGGAGGGCCAGATACGCAGTATTTT
. | TRBJ2-7 | . | TRBV5-1 | CASSLDLRLEQYF | TGCGCCAGCAGCTTGGACCTCAGGCTCGAGCAGTACTTC
TRBD2 | TRBJ2-7 | . | TRBV19 | CASSAGLAGKGDEQYF | TGTGCCAGTAGTGCGGGCCTAGCGGGAAAAGGCGACGAGCAGTACTTC
TRBD1 | TRBJ2-1 | . | TRBV14 | CASSQDRGLDDEQFF | TGTGCCAGCAGCCAAGATAGGGGGCTAGATGATGAGCAGTTCTTC
. | TRBJ2-7 | . | TRBV7-8 | CASSFSYEQYF | TGTGCCAGCAGCTTTAGCTACGAGCAGTACTTC
. | TRBJ2-1 | . | TRBV10-1 | CANPDSLGQYNEQFF | TGCGCCAACCCGGACAGTTTGGGGCAGTACAATGAGCAGTTCTTC